This TCR beta chain was identified in a study of blood T cell repertoires in COVID-19. Study-wide background: Sites in the United States, Italy and Spain provided acute and convalescent COVID-19 samples. The cDNA or gDNA used as material had been derived from T cells, B-cell-depleted T cells, or PBMCs.

Per the authors' pipeline: The authors estimated nucleated cell counts from reference gene primer amplification. Sequencing was performed with immunoSEQ multiplex PCR; in TCRdb, only in-frame clones are kept and a portion is missing. Clone size and the V and J calls come from that table; the DNA yielded D and trimming. The sample yields tens of thousands of clones, 65% to 90% seen once. The germline gives CDR1 ENHRY, CDR2 SYGVKD. V trimming: 7 bases; J trimming: 0 bases; junction bases outside the gene matches: 11. This CDR3 has 18 residues. The J gene is TRBJ2-3, the V gene TRBV10-3; 12 bases are a match to TRBD2. Sample: peripheral blood. The TCR comes from a man aged 55-75 years with acute or convalescent COVID-19. The CDR3 reads CAITQGGGLAGSTDTQYF. CDR3 DNA: TGTGCCATCACCCAGGGGGGGGGACTAGCGGGTAGCACAGATACGCAGTATTTT.